Listed below are T cell receptor beta chains from one sample, sequenced in a study of vaccination effects on CD4 cells after COVID-19. Here immunoSEQ multiplex PCR was the method, and the copy in TCRdb shows in-frame clones only, minus some. The data contain 40,000 or so clones, about four fifths of them singletons. These TCRs' antigens remain unknown. Material: CD4+ T cells from PBMCs cultured without peptide, obtained before COVID-19 vaccination. These receptors were obtained from a human donor who received a COVID-19 vaccine. CDR3s include the opening cysteine and the closing phenylalanine or tryptophan. A D gene is named only where the DNA matches it firmly. Only part of the rows carry a size: once, few, many, or a class if the clone is expanded.

>TRBV21-1|-|18|TRBJ1-4|once
TGTGCCAGCCGCCCCCGACAGGGAGAGAATTGCAGAGATGAAAAACTGTTTTTT
CASRPRQGENCRDEKLFF
>TRBV10-3|-|13|TRBJ2-3|once
TGTGCCATCAGTGGGCCGGAGGGTGATACGCAGTATTTT
CAISGPEGDTQYF
>TRBV5-8|-|14|TRBJ2-5|-
TGTGCCAGCACCCTGAGTGGGGGGCGAGAGACCCAGTACTTC
CASTLSGGRETQYF
>TRBV6-5|TRBD1|15|TRBJ2-7|-
TGTGCCAGCAGTTACGTCTCGGGACAGGGGTACGAGCAGTACTTC
CASSYVSGQGYEQYF
>TRBV30|-|11|TRBJ1-1|-
TGTGCCTGGGCTAAGAACACTGAAGCTTTCTTT
CAWAKNTEAFF
>TRBV29-1|-|15|TRBJ2-3|-
TGCAGCGCGGGTGGTGTGGGGGGGCCGGGAGATACGCAGTATTTT
CSAGGVGGPGDTQYF
>TRBV6-5|-|14|TRBJ2-1|-
TGTGCCAGCAGAGGAGACAGAGCCTACAATGAGCAGTTCTTC
CASRGDRAYNEQFF
>TRBV28|TRBD1|16|TRBJ2-5|-
TGTGCCAGCAGTTTATCCGGGACAGGGGGAATGGAGACCCAGTACTTC
CASSLSGTGGMETQYF
>TRBV14|-|14|TRBJ1-3|-
TGTGCCAGCACCCAAGGAGGGGCTGGAAACACCATATATTTT
CASTQGGAGNTIYF
>TRBV10-3|-|18|TRBJ2-3|-
TGTGCCATCAGTGGAGGGGGGACACCCAAATATAGCACAGATACGCAGTATTTT
CAISGGGTPKYSTDTQYF
>TRBV27|-|14|TRBJ1-2|-
TGTGCCAGCAGTTTAGATTGGGGATCAGGTGGCTACACCTTC
CASSLDWGSGGYTF
>TRBV19|TRBD1|14|TRBJ1-1|-
TGTGCCAGTAGCCCAGGGGGTCTGAACACTGAAGCTTTCTTT
CASSPGGLNTEAFF
>TRBV4-1|-|16|TRBJ2-1|-
TGCGCCAGCAGCGACCTAGCTGAGAGCTCCTACAATGAGCAGTTCTTC
CASSDLAESSYNEQFF
>TRBV7-2|TRBD1|13|TRBJ1-1|-
TGTGCCAGCAGCTTAGTCGGGACAGTAGAAGCTTTCTTT
CASSLVGTVEAFF
>TRBV11-1|-|15|TRBJ1-1|once
TGTGCCAGCAGCTTAGCGACAGTTCTGAACACTGAAGCTTTCTTT
CASSLATVLNTEAFF
>TRBV27|TRBD2|16|TRBJ2-3|-
TGTGCCAGCACCGAAACTAGCGGGGGTCACACAGATACGCAGTATTTT
CASTETSGGHTDTQYF
>TRBV30|-|13|TRBJ2-2|-
TGTGCCTGGAGTGTCGCTCTTTTGGGGGAGCTGTTTTTT
CAWSVALLGELFF
>TRBV30|-|14|TRBJ1-3|-
TGTGCCTGGATATCACGTTGGGGCCCAAACACCATATATTTT
CAWISRWGPNTIYF
>TRBV15|-|16|TRBJ2-2|-
TGTGCCACCAGCAGAGATCTCCCGGGTAGCACCGGGGAGCTGTTTTTT
CATSRDLPGSTGELFF
>TRBV29-1|-|14|TRBJ1-3|-
TGCAGCGTTGTATGGGCGCAGTCCCGAAACACCATATATTTT
CSVVWAQSRNTIYF
>TRBV12-5|-|13|TRBJ2-1|-
TGTGCTAGTGGTTTGGTAGGAGGGGGGCCAATGTTCTTC
CASGLVGGGPMFF
>TRBV30|TRBD1|13|TRBJ1-6|-
TGTGCCTGGAGCGGACAGGTTAATTCACCCCTCCACTTT
CAWSGQVNSPLHF
>TRBV20-1|-|12|TRBJ2-1|-
TGCAGTGCTAGTCGGTCCGGGAAGGAGCAGTTCTTC
CSASRSGKEQFF
>TRBV27|-|16|TRBJ2-2|-
TGTGCCAGCAGTCGCGGAGGGGCAGGGGGCACCGGGGAGCTGTTTTTT
CASSRGGAGGTGELFF
>TRBV24-1|-|12|TRBJ2-7|few
TGTGCCACCAGTGGTTTAGCGGTCGAGCAGTACTTC
CATSGLAVEQYF